This T cell receptor (beta chain) was observed in a study of blood T cell repertoires in COVID-19. Clones were sequenced by immunoSEQ multiplex PCR, and TCRdb holds only the in-frame ones, with some missing. The sample contains about 370,000 clones, roughly 92% of which appear only once. This clone was found a few times. The CDR3 totals 15 residues. Trimming left V 6 bases short and J 2 bases short, with 15 bases between. Germline V gene sequence: CDR1 MNHEY, CDR2 SMNVEV (reference sequence). V usage is TRBV27 and J usage is TRBJ2-3; possible D gene TRBD1, 5 bases. The sample was PBMCs or T cells enriched from blood (not recorded which). The TCR sequence derives from a middle-aged woman who had been exposed to COVID-19. The CDR3 nucleotides are TGTGCCAGCAGCCGCGTGGGGCAAACCACAGATACGCAGTATTTT. Its translation: CASSRVGQTTDTQYF.